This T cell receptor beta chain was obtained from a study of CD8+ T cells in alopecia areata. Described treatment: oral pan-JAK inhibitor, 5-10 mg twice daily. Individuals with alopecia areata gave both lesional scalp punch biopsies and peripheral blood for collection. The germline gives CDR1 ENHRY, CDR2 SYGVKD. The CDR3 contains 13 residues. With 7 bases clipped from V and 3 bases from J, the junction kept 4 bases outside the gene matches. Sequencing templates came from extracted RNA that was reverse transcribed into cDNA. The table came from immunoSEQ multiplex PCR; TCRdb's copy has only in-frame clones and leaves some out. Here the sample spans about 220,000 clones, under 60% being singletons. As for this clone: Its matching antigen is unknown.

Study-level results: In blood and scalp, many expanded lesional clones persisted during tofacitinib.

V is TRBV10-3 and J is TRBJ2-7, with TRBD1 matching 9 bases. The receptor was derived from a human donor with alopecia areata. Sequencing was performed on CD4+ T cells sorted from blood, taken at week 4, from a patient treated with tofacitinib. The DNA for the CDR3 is TGTGCCATCACCCGGGACAGGGACTACGAGCAGTACTTC. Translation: CAITRDRDYEQYF.